Listed here are 5 T cell receptor beta chains from one sample, sequenced in a study of OX40 agonist ivuxolimab in advanced cancers. Profiling relied on immunoSEQ multiplex PCR, and the TCRdb table lists in-frame clones only, not all of them. The sample consists of almost 70,000 clones, roughly 89% of them appearing once. Sequenced material: CD4+ or CD8+ T cells sorted from blood, taken in a trial of the OX40 agonist ivuxolimab. These receptors were taken from an adult with an advanced solid tumor such as melanoma, head and neck, liver or kidney cancer.

The rearrangement joins TRBV27 to TRBJ2-7; D is ambiguous. Germline-derived CDR1 and CDR2 are MNHEY and SMNVEV (reference sequence). This CDR3 contains 14 residues. V shed 5 bases and J shed 7 bases, with 18 bases lying between them. The chain's CDR3 is CASSLPSYPREQYF. The CDR3 region has the DNA TGTGCCAGCAGTCTACCCTCCTACCCTCGTGAGCAGTACTTC.

This sequence joins TRBV11-3 and TRBJ2-7; 11 positions agree with TRBD1. J was trimmed by 3 bases and V by 4 bases; bases with no gene match: 5. Germline V gene data show CDR1 as SGHNT and CDR2 as YENEEA. The CDR3 has 15 amino acids. The CDR3 reads CASSSSGTGGYEQYF. Written as DNA, the CDR3 is TGTGCCAGCAGCTCCTCCGGGACAGGGGGCTACGAGCAGTACTTC.

Turning to this clone: Other DNA sequences in the same sample also yield this CDR3. V usage is TRBV5-1 and J usage is TRBJ2-2; 7 nucleotides agree with TRBD1. The trim removed 5 bases at V and 4 bases at J, leaving 5 bases unmatched. Germline CDR1 reads SGHRS; CDR2 reads YFSETQ. CDR3 size: 14 residues. The DNA for the CDR3 is TGCGCCAGCAGTCTGACAGGGAGCACCGGGGAGCTGTTTTTT. Translated, it gives CASSLTGSTGELFF.

The chain carries TRBV6-1 and TRBJ2-7, with a possible D match to TRBD2 (5 bases). Trimming removed 5 bases at V and 8 bases at J, with 19 bases between. Germline CDR1 and CDR2: MNHNS and SASEGT. This CDR3 spans 14 amino acids. CDR3: CASSPKGPEGKQYF. CDR3 DNA sequence: TGTGCCAGCAGTCCCAAAGGACCAGAGGGTAAGCAGTACTTC.

The chain couples TRBV7-8 to TRBJ2-7; the D gene is possibly TRBD2 (6 bases). CDR1 is SGHVS, CDR2 FQNEAQ, per germline. The V and J ends lost 3 bases and 2 bases respectively, with 11 bases between them. There are 14 residues in the CDR3. This CDR3 reads CASSLASATYEQYF. The CDR3 region has the DNA TGTGCCAGCAGCTTGGCTAGCGCTACCTACGAGCAGTACTTC.